This T cell receptor beta chain derives from a study of blood T cell repertoires in COVID-19 (TCRdb year 2020). About the study as a whole: Samples from collaborators originated in the United States, Italy and Spain and spanned both the acute and convalescent phases of COVID-19. The prospective study material was composed of cDNA or gDNA derived from T cells, B-cell-depleted T cells, or PBMCs. Deeply sampled blood TCRbeta repertoires from subjects exposed to, actively infected with, or recovered from COVID-19 were included in the dataset. The repertoires were made available in a free public database intended to serve as a resource for research on the immune response to SARS-CoV-2. The samples were drawn from the first 160 participants of the ongoing ImmuneRACE study and from over a thousand subjects provided by 6 global collaborators. The sample metadata nearly always contained a de-identified subject ID, COVID-19 status, age in years and sex. Where available, HLA class I and class II types were taken from metadata supplied by the sample provider and were not determined by assay-based typing. What the authors observed across the whole study: The quantity of clinical and demographic metadata differed by source and by participant and was supplied without curation.

Participants in the prospective study were aged about 18 to 95 years, lived in 20 to 30 United States geographic areas, and enrolled through a virtual design. In the prospective study, cohorts were assigned on the basis of participant-reported clinical history obtained from a screening survey and a study questionnaire. In the prospective study, mobile phlebotomists collected whole blood, serum and a nasopharyngeal or oropharyngeal swab from each participant. Participants in the prospective study had the option to provide additional blood draws and questionnaires over an approximately 2-month period. Blood samples from the prospective study were shipped frozen or at room temperature prior to DNA extraction. The immunoSEQ Assay, a bias-controlled multiplex PCR, was used to amplify TCRbeta CDR3 regions from genomic DNA. On the study's bioinformatics: Within the assay, amplification of reference gene primers was used to estimate how many nucleated cells each sample contained. To quantify the absolute abundance of each unique TCRbeta CDR3 rearrangement, sequence reads were collapsed and filtered. For each sample, productive Simpson clonality was calculated as the square root of Simpson's diversity index over productive rearrangements. Here the immuneACCESS table is served through TCRdb, limited to in-frame sequences with V and J called. Missing clones are a known gap in these copies; in checked studies unresolved V genes cover under half, and the rest lacks a known reason. V, J and clone size derive from that table, while D and trimming were established from the DNA sequence. This sample is represented by 130,000 or so clones; 70% to 90% of them were singletons. The top ten hold 3% to 3.5% of the sample.

V is shortened by 1 base, J by 8 bases, and the region joining them spans 9 bases. As encoded in the germline V gene, CDR1 is SGHDN while CDR2 is FVKESK. The CDR3 covers 13 residues, taking in both the cysteine and the phenylalanine. The DNA shown is the 39-base CDR3, in frame from base 1. Note on this clone: Its antigen remains undetermined. Nothing much larger sits one base from this clone, and base qualities are not available.

The source is a woman aged 50 to 65 with acute COVID-19. The sequenced sample was PBMCs or T cells enriched from blood (not recorded which). Recombination connected TRBV14 to TRBJ2-1; matching of 5 bases hints at TRBD2 as the D gene. The bases are TGTGCCAGCAGCCAAGTAATGGAGGATGAGCAGTTCTTC. Its coded protein is CASSQVMEDEQFF. Here the CDR3 is joined to the reference TRBV14 and TRBJ2-1 genes, and the full variable domain is: EAGVTQFPSHSVIEKGQTVTLRCDPISGHDNLYWYRRVMGKEIKFLLHFVKESKQDESGMPNNRFLAERTGGTYSTLKVQPAELEDSGVYFCASSQVMEDEQFFGPGTRLTVL.